This T cell receptor (beta chain) derives from a study of T-cell reconstitution after alpha-beta-depleted transplantation in children. V was pared by 1 base and J by 0 bases, with 10 bases between. This CDR3 has 15 amino acids. The germline V gene has CDR1 DFQATT and CDR2 SNEGSKA (reference sequence). This sample's TCRbeta library carried unique molecular identifier barcodes. TCRdb ran MiXCR on the PCR reads and lists one entry per CDR3 protein. The table lists just under 550,000 distinct CDR3 sequences, approximately 20% of them singletons. In its sample, this clonotype was seen a few times. The clonotype originates from a human donor who donated a stem cell graft to a child with acute lymphoblastic leukemia. The chain combines TRBV20-1 with TRBJ1-5; maybe TRBD1 (5 bases). Sequenced material: PBMCs from the stem cell graft donor, taken from the stem cell graft. CDR3 DNA sequence: TGCAGTGCTAGAGGTACGGGGACTAGCAATCAGCCCCAGCATTTT. This translates into CSARGTGTSNQPQHF.